This T cell receptor beta chain originates from a study of T cell responses to AZD1222 COVID-19 vaccine. Study-wide results and caveats: Clonal diversity was possibly underestimated; the donors were predominantly white British and more often female.

Per germline, CDR1 KGHSH and CDR2 LQKENI. The CDR3 consists of 13 residues. The V end lost 3 bases, the J end lost 5 bases, and 10 bases lay between the germline ends. The assay was immunoSEQ multiplex PCR, and TCRdb's table has in-frame clones only and misses some. The sample contains around 91,000 clones, approximately 90% of which appear only once. A word on this clone: What it recognizes is unknown. In the same sample, other DNA sequences code for this CDR3.

The V and J genes are TRBV18 and TRBJ2-5; D is perhaps TRBD1 (5 bases). The TCR sequence derives from an adult who received the AZD1222 COVID-19 vaccine. Sample: peripheral blood, taken 28 days after the second AZD1222 dose. For the CDR3, the DNA is TGTGCCAGCTCACCTCCAGGGCTGGAGACCCAGTACTTC. Its protein is CASSPPGLETQYF. The entire variable domain, with the rest obtained from reference TRBV18 and TRBJ2-5, is as follows: NAGVMQNPRHLVRRRGQEARLRCSPMKGHSHVYWYRQLPEEGLKFMVYLQKENIIDESGMPKERFSAEFPKEGPSILRIQQVVRGDSAAYFCASSPPGLETQYFGPGTRLLVL.